This T cell receptor beta chain stems from a study of blood T cell repertoires in COVID-19. Study-wide background: Acute and convalescent COVID-19 samples came from the United States, Italy and Spain. In each case, the material was cDNA or gDNA derived from T cells, B-cell-depleted T cells, or PBMCs.

Original processing methods: Nucleated cell number was recorded as an estimate derived from reference gene primer amplification. The table came from immunoSEQ multiplex PCR; TCRdb's copy has only in-frame clones and leaves some out. V and J calls and clone size are copied from that table; D and trimming were computed from the DNA. The sample consists of 100,000 to 150,000 clones, over 75% of them appearing once. Germline CDR1 reads SGHAT; CDR2 reads FQDESV (reference sequence). V shed 5 bases and J shed 5 bases, with 12 bases lying between them. This CDR3 is 14 amino acids long. This TCR derives from a man between 50 and 59 years old with acute or convalescent COVID-19. Sample: peripheral blood. The V call is TRBV11-1, the J call TRBJ2-2; possible D gene TRBD2, 5 bases. The CDR3 spells CASSLTRRTGELFF. DNA for the CDR3: TGTGCCAGCAGCCTGACACGGAGGACCGGGGAGCTGTTTTTT.